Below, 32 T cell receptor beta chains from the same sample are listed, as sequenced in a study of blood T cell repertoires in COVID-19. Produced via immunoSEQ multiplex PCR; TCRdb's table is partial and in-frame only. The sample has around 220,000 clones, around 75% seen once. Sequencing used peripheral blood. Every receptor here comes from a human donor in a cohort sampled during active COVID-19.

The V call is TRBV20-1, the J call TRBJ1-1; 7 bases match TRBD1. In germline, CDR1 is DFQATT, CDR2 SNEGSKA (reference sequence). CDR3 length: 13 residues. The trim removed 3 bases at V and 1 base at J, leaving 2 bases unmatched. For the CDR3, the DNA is TGCAGTGCTAGTAGGGACAGGAACACTGAAGCTTTCTTT. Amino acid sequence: CSASRDRNTEAFF.

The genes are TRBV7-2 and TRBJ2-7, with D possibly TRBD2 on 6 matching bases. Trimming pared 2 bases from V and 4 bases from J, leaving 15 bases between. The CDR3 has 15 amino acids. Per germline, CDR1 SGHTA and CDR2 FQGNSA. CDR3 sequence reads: CASSLYPGEEYEQYF. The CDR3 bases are TGTGCCAGCAGCTTATATCCGGGAGAAGAATACGAGCAGTACTTC.

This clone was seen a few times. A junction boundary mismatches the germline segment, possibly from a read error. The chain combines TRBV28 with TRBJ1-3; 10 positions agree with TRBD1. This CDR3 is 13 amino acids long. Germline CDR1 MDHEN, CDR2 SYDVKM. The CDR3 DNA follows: TGTGCCAGCAGTTCTTCATGGGACAGGGGAGAGAATTTT. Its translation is CASSSSWDRGENF.

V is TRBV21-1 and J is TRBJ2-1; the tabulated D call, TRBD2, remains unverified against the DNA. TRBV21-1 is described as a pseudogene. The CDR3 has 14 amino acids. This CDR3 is CASSKEEGGGFLFF. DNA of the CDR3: TGTGCCAGCAGCAAAGAGGAGGGAGGGGGATTTCTGTTCTTC.

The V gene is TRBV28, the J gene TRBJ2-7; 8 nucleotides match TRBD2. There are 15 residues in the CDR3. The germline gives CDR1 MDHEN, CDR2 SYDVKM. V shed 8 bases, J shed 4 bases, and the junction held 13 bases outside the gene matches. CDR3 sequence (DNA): TGTGCCAGCGGACCCAGCGGGAGCCTTTGGTACGAGCAGTACTTC. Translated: CASGPSGSLWYEQYF.

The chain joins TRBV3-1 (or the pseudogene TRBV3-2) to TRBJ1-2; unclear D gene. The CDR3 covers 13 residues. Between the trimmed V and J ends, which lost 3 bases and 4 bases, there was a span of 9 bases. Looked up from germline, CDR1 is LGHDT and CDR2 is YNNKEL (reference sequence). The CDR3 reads CASSQEGSYGYTF. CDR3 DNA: TGTGCCAGCAGCCAGGAGGGTAGCTATGGCTACACCTTC.

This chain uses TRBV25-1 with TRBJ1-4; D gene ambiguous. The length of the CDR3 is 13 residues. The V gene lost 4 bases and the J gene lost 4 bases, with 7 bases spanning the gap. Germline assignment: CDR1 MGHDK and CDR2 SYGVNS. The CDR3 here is CASSVQFNEKLFF. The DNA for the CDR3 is TGTGCCAGCAGTGTACAGTTTAATGAAAAACTGTTTTTT.

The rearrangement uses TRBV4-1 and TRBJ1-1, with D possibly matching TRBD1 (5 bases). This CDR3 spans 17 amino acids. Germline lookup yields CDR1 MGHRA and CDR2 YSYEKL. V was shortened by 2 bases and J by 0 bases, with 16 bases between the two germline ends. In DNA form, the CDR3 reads TGCGCCAGCAGCCAACTCGATAGGGGAAACATGAACACTGAAGCTTTCTTT. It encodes CASSQLDRGNMNTEAFF.

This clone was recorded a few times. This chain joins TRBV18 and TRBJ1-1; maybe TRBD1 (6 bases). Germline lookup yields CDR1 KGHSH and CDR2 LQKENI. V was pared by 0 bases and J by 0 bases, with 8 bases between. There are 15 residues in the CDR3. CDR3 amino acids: CASSPPHRVNTEAFF. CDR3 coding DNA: TGTGCCAGCTCACCACCGCACAGGGTGAACACTGAAGCTTTCTTT.

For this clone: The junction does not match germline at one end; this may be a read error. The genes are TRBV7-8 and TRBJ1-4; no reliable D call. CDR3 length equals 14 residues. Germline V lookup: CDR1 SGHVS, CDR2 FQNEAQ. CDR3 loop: CASSLRPREPLLVF. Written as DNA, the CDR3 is TGTGCCAGCAGCTTACGGCCCCGGGAGCCGCTTTTGGTCTTT.

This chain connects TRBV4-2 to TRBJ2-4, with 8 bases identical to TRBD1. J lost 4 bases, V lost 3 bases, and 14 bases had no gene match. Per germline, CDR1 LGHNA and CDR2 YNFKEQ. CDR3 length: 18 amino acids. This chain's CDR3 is CASSQDLPGQEIKNIQYF. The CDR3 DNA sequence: TGTGCCAGCAGCCAGGATCTACCGGGACAGGAGATTAAAAACATTCAGTACTTC.

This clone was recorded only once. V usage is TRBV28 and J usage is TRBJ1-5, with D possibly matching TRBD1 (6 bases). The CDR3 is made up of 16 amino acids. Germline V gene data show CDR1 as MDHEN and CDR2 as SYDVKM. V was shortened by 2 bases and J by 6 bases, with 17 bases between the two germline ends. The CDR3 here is CASSLRGPRGSQPQHF. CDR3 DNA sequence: TGTGCCAGCAGTTTACGTGGACCGAGGGGGAGTCAGCCCCAGCATTTT.

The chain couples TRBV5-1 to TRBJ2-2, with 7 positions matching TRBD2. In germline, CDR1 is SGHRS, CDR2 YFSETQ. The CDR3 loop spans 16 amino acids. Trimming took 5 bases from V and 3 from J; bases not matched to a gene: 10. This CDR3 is CASRASGMGYTGELFF. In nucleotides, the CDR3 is TGCGCCAGCAGGGCTAGCGGCATGGGCTACACCGGGGAGCTGTTTTTT.

This CDR3 is CASSLWTGGRNEAFF. The CDR3 coding sequence is TGTGCCAGCAGTTTATGGACAGGGGGCAGAAATGAAGCTTTCTTT. V usage is TRBV28 and J usage is TRBJ1-1, with 10 bases that match TRBD1. Germline V CDR1 and CDR2: MDHEN, SYDVKM. V was clipped by 0 bases and J by 7 bases; unmatched bases: 5. The CDR3 runs 15 residues.

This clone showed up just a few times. This chain's CDR3 is CAISGTGKNTEAFF. The CDR3 nucleotides read TGTGCCATCAGCGGGACAGGTAAAAACACTGAAGCTTTCTTT. The chain joins TRBV10-3 to TRBJ1-1; TRBD1 agrees at 8 bases. CDR1 ENHRY and CDR2 SYGVKD come from the germline V gene. This CDR3 is 14 amino acids long. The V and J ends lost 6 bases and 2 bases, in that order; junction bases with no gene match: 5.

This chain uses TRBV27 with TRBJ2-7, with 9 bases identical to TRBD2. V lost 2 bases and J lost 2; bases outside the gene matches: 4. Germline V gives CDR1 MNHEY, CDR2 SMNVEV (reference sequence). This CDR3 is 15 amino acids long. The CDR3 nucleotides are TGTGCCAGCAGTTTAACGCTAGCGGGGACCTACGAGCAGTACTTC. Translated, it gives CASSLTLAGTYEQYF.

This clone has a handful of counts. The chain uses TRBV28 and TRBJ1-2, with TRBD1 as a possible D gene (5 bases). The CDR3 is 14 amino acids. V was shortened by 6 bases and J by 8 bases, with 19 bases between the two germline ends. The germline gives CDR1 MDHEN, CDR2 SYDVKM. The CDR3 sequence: CASSVAPTVRGYTF. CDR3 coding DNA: TGTGCCAGCAGCGTCGCCCCGACAGTGAGAGGCTACACCTTC.

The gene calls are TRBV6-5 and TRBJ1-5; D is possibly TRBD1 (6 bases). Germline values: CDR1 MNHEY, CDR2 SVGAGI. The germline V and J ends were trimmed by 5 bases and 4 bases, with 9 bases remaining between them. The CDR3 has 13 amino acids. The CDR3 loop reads CASSQGWNQPQHF. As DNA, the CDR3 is TGTGCCAGCAGTCAGGGGTGGAATCAGCCCCAGCATTTT.

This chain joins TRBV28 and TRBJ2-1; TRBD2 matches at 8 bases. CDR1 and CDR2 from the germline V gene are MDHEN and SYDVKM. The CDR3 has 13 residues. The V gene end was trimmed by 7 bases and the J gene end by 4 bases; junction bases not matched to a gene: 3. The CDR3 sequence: CASKIAGYNEQFF. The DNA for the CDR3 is TGTGCCAGCAAGATAGCGGGGTACAATGAGCAGTTCTTC.

CDR3 bases: TGTGCCAGCAGGGACAGACCCATGAACACTGAAGCTTTCTTT. This encodes CASRDRPMNTEAFF. The chain recombines TRBV2 with TRBJ1-1, with D perhaps matching TRBD1 (6 bases). The V and J ends lost 6 bases and 0 bases respectively, with 11 bases between them. This CDR3 has 14 residues. CDR1 and CDR2 (germline): SNHLY, FYNNEI. The full variable domain, in which reference TRBV2 and TRBJ1-1 provide the parts outside the CDR3, is EPEVTQTPSHQVTQMGQEVILRCVPISNHLYFYWYRQILGQKVEFLVSFYNNEISEKSEIFDDQFSVERPDGSNFTLKIRSTKLEDSAMYFCASRDRPMNTEAFFGQGTRLTVV.

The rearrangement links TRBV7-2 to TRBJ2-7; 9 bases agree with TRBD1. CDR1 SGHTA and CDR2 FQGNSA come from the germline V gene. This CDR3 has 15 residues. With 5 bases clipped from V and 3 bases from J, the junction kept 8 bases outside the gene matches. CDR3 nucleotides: TGTGCCAGCAGCCCTCCCTCGACAGGGGGCTACGAGCAGTACTTC. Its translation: CASSPPSTGGYEQYF.

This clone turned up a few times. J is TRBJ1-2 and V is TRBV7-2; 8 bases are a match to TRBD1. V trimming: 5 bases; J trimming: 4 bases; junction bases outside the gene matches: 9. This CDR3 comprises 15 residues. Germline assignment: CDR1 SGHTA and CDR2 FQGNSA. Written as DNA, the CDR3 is TGTGCCAGCAGCCCTGGACAGGGATCCCTCTATGGCTACACCTTC. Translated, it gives CASSPGQGSLYGYTF.

The DNA for the CDR3 is TGTGCCAGCAGCGCCCGGGACAGGGGTGTCCACGAGCAGTACTTC. It yields the protein CASSARDRGVHEQYF. The V and J genes are TRBV9 and TRBJ2-7; 10 nucleotides match TRBD1. Looked up from germline, CDR1 is SGDLS and CDR2 is YYNGEE. J lost 5 bases, V lost 3 bases, and 8 bases had no gene match. This CDR3 spans 15 amino acids.

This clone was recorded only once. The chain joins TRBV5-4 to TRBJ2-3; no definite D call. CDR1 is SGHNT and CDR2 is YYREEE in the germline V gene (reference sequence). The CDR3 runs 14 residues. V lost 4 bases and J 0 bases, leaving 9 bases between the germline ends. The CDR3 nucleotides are TGTGCCAGCAGCCTAAAGTTTAGCACAGATACGCAGTATTTT. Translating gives CASSLKFSTDTQYF. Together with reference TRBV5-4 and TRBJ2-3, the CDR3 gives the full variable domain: ETGVTQSPTHLIKTRGQQVTLRCSSQSGHNTVSWYQQALGQGPQFIFQYYREEENGRGNFPPRFSGLQFPNYSSELNVNALELDDSALYLCASSLKFSTDTQYFGPGTRLTVL.

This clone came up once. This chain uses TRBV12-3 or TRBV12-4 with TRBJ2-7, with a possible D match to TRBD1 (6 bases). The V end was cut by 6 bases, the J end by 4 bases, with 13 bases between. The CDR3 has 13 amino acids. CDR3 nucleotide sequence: TGTGCCAGCAGCCCGGACAGCCCTTACGAGCAGTACTTC. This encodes CASSPDSPYEQYF.

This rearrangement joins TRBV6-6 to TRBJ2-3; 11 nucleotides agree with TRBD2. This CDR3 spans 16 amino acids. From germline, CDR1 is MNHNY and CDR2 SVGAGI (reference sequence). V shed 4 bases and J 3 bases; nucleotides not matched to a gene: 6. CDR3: CASSLAGGPRTDTQYF. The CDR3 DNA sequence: TGTGCCAGCAGTTTAGCGGGAGGGCCAAGGACAGATACGCAGTATTTT.

The DNA of the CDR3 is TGTGCCAGCAGCCAAGAAGGAACAGGGTTGAGTGAAAAACTGTTTTTT. Protein sequence: CASSQEGTGLSEKLFF. V usage is TRBV4-2 and J usage is TRBJ1-4; weak D call: TRBD1 (6 bases). The CDR3 totals 16 residues. The germline CDR1 and CDR2 sequences are LGHNA and YNFKEQ. V shed 0 bases and J shed 7 bases, with 15 bases lying between them.

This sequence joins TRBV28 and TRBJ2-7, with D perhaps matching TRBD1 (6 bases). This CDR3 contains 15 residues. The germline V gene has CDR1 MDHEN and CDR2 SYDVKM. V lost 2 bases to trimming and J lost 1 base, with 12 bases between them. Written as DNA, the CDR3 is TGTGCCAGCAGTTTACTCAGGGGCGCATCCTACGAGCAGTACTTC. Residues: CASSLLRGASYEQYF.

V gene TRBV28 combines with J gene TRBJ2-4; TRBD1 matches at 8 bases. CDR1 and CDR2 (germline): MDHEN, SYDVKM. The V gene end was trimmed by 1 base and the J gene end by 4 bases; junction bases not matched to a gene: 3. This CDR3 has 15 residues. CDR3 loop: CASSLYGQGKNIQYF. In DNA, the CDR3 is TGTGCCAGCAGTTTATATGGACAGGGAAAAAACATTCAGTACTTC.

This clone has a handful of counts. CDR3 sequence: CASSPYGGQSYEQYF. The CDR3, as DNA: TGTGCCAGCAGTCCGTATGGTGGGCAATCCTACGAGCAGTACTTC. This rearrangement joins TRBV6-6 to TRBJ2-7; unclear D gene. The CDR3 consists of 15 residues. V shed 5 bases and J shed 1 base, with 15 bases lying between them. Germline V gives CDR1 MNHNY, CDR2 SVGAGI (reference sequence).

CDR3 protein: CASSFLKFLDRANTEAFF. Here the CDR3 DNA reads TGTGCCAGCAGCTTTTTAAAATTTCTGGACAGGGCGAACACTGAAGCTTTCTTT. V and J are TRBV5-4 and TRBJ1-1, with 8 bases fitting TRBD1. Germline V gives CDR1 SGHNT, CDR2 YYREEE (reference sequence). V dropped 2 bases and J dropped 1; count of bases not matched to a gene: 13. The CDR3 length is 18 residues. Full variable domain (missing parts from reference TRBV5-4 and TRBJ1-1): ETGVTQSPTHLIKTRGQQVTLRCSSQSGHNTVSWYQQALGQGPQFIFQYYREEENGRGNFPPRFSGLQFPNYSSELNVNALELDDSALYLCASSFLKFLDRANTEAFFGQGTRLTVV.

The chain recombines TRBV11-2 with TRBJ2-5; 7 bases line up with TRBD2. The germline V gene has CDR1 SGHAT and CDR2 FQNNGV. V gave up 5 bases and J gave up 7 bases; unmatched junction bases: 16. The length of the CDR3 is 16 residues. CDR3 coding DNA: TGTGCCAGCAGCCACCTAGCGGTCCAAACGCGGGGGACCCAGTACTTC. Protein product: CASSHLAVQTRGTQYF.